Listed here are 8 T cell receptor beta chains from one sample, sequenced in a study of CD8+ T cells in alopecia areata. Extracted RNA was reverse transcribed, and the resulting cDNA served as sequencing template. Repertoires were generated with immunoSEQ multiplex PCR, while TCRdb's copy carries only in-frame clones and drops some. Among about 180,000 clones listed, about 66% were seen once. Material: CD8+ T cells sorted from blood, obtained at week 0. Every receptor here comes from a human donor with alopecia areata.

This clone has a handful of counts. The CDR3 DNA reads TGTGCCAGCAGCCGACGAGGGGTGGGGAACACTGAAGCTTTCTTT. The encoded protein is CASSRRGVGNTEAFF. This sequence joins TRBV13 and TRBJ1-1; a weak D match, TRBD1 (5 bases). The V gene's germline CDR1 is PRHDT and CDR2 FYEKMQ (reference sequence). This CDR3 contains 15 residues. The V and J ends lost 5 bases and 1 base respectively, with 14 bases between them. Looking up the rest from reference TRBV13 and TRBJ1-1 gives the full variable domain: AAGVIQSPRHLIKEKRETATLKCYPIPRHDTVYWYQQGPGQDPQFLISFYEKMQSDKGSIPDRFSAQQFSDYHSELNMSSLELGDSALYFCASSRRGVGNTEAFFGQGTRLTVV.

The V call is TRBV15, the J call TRBJ1-6, with 8 bases fitting TRBD1. The junction had 5 bases not matched to a gene; V was cut back by 1 base and J by 3 bases. This CDR3 comprises 17 residues. Germline lookup yields CDR1 LNHNV and CDR2 YYDKDF (reference sequence). The CDR3: CATSRGGGTGYNSPLHF. The DNA of the CDR3 is TGTGCCACCAGCAGAGGTGGGGGGACAGGCTATAATTCACCCCTCCACTTT.

This sequence joins TRBV5-1 and TRBJ2-3; D gene uncertain. The V end lost 3 bases, the J end lost 3 bases, and 2 bases lay between the germline ends. Germline V CDR1 and CDR2: SGHRS, YFSETQ. The CDR3 sequence is 11 residues long. CDR3 DNA sequence: TGCGCCAGCAGCTCGACAGATACGCAGTATTTT. This translates into CASSSTDTQYF. The whole variable domain, remainder taken from reference TRBV5-1 and TRBJ2-3, is KAGVTQTPRYLIKTRGQQVTLSCSPISGHRSVSWYQQTPGQGLQFLFEYFSETQRNKGNFPGRFSGRQFSNSRSEMNVSTLELGDSALYLCASSSTDTQYFGPGTRLTVL.

The V call is TRBV4-2, the J call TRBJ2-5; D ambiguous. The germline CDR1 and CDR2 sequences are LGHNA and YNFKEQ. The ends were cut back, 1 base at V and 4 bases at J, with 1 base in the middle. The CDR3 extends over 11 amino acids. CDR3 residues: CASSQAETQYF. CDR3 nucleotide sequence: TGTGCCAGCAGCCAAGCAGAGACCCAGTACTTC.

The DNA of the CDR3 is TGTGCCAGTAGTATCTGGGGAGAGACCCAGTACTTC. It codes for CASSIWGETQYF. The chain is built from TRBV19 and TRBJ2-5; no clear D gene. Germline CDR1 and CDR2: LNHDA and SQIVND (reference sequence). V lost 3 bases, J lost 4 bases, and 6 bases lay in between. The CDR3 is 12 amino acids.

This sequence joins TRBV7-9 and TRBJ2-3; possible D gene TRBD1, 5 bases. Between the trimmed V and J ends, which lost 7 bases and 3 bases, there was a span of 20 bases. Germline V gives CDR1 SEHNR, CDR2 FQNEAQ (reference sequence). The CDR3 consists of 16 residues. This CDR3 is CASNDLTTVRTDTQYF. The CDR3, as DNA: TGTGCCAGCAACGACCTGACGACAGTCAGGACAGATACGCAGTATTTT.

The chain uses TRBV13 and TRBJ1-1; D uncertain. The germline CDR1 and CDR2 sequences are PRHDT and FYEKMQ (reference sequence). Trimming took 5 bases from V and 1 from J, leaving 8 bases between them. This CDR3 spans 13 amino acids. The CDR3 sequence: CASSLSRNTEAFF. DNA of the CDR3: TGTGCCAGCAGCCTCTCGAGGAACACTGAAGCTTTCTTT.

The V call is TRBV7-3, the J call TRBJ1-5; possibly TRBD1 for D (5 bases). V lost 6 bases and J 0 bases, leaving 12 bases between the germline ends. The CDR3 is 15 amino acids. Germline V gene lookup returns CDR1 SGHTA and CDR2 FQGTGA. The chain's CDR3 is CASRFSGNSNQPQHF. In DNA, the CDR3 is TGTGCCAGCAGGTTTTCAGGGAATAGCAATCAGCCCCAGCATTTT.